The 7 T cell receptor beta chains below come from one sample, sequenced in a study of T cells after yellow fever vaccination. TCRdb re-analysed the 5' RACE reads in MiXCR, keeping a single row per CDR3 protein. The data hold around 350,000 distinct CDR3 sequences, with 9.5% to 13% observed a single time. The specimen comprised PBMCs, sampled on the day of the first yellow fever vaccination. The receptors here all came from a man aged 18 to 35 who received the YFV17D yellow fever vaccine.

This clonotype turned up a few times. The rearrangement joins TRBV4-1 to TRBJ1-2, with TRBD1 identical over 7 bases. Looked up from germline, CDR1 is MGHRA and CDR2 is YSYEKL. Losses at the gene ends were 0 bases for V and 4 bases for J; bases not matched to a gene: 5. This CDR3 has 15 amino acids. CDR3 amino acids: CASSQDTGEVYGYTF. The CDR3 DNA is TGCGCCAGCAGCCAAGACACAGGGGAGGTCTATGGCTACACCTTC.

The V gene is TRBV6-1, the J gene TRBJ1-5; D gene uncertain. V was trimmed by 1 base and J by 7 bases, leaving 5 bases between them. The CDR3 consists of 12 residues. Looked up from germline, CDR1 is MNHNS and CDR2 is SASEGT. The CDR3 region is CASSEGRQPQHF. The CDR3 nucleotides are TGTGCCAGCAGTGAAGGAAGGCAGCCCCAGCATTTT.

In its sample, this clonotype was seen many times. The chain has TRBV5-1 and TRBJ2-5; 10 positions agree with TRBD2. Germline V lookup: CDR1 SGHRS, CDR2 YFSETQ. J was trimmed by 4 bases and V by 0 bases; bases with no gene match: 12. The CDR3 has 18 residues. The CDR3: CASSLASVAGGDGETQYF. CDR3 sequence (DNA): TGCGCCAGCAGCTTGGCCTCGGTAGCGGGGGGCGATGGAGAGACCCAGTACTTC.

This clonotype has only a few counts. The rearrangement joins TRBV11-2 to TRBJ2-3, with 8 bases lining up with TRBD2. Trimming cost V 2 bases and J 2 bases; bases outside gene matches: 6. Germline CDR1 and CDR2: SGHAT and FQNNGV. The CDR3 spans 16 residues. The CDR3 loop is CASSLSGGAATDTQYF. The CDR3 region has the DNA TGTGCCAGCAGCTTAAGCGGGGGCGCAGCCACAGATACGCAGTATTTT.

The chain has TRBV20-1 and TRBJ1-5, with TRBD1 identical over 8 bases. Germline CDR1 reads DFQATT; CDR2 reads SNEGSKA (reference sequence). V dropped 5 bases and J dropped 5; count of bases not matched to a gene: 5. The CDR3 extends over 13 amino acids. The DNA for the CDR3 is TGCAGTGCTTGGCAGGGGGCTGATCAGCCCCAGCATTTT. Residues: CSAWQGADQPQHF.

This clonotype was counted only a few times. The CDR3 reads CSARASLQGGWVDTQYF. Here the CDR3 DNA reads TGCAGTGCTAGAGCGAGCCTGCAGGGGGGGTGGGTAGATACGCAGTATTTT. The V and J genes are TRBV20-1 and TRBJ2-3, with D perhaps given as TRBD1 or TRBD2 (7 bases each). Trimming removed 1 base at V and 5 bases at J, with 22 bases between. CDR1 is DFQATT, CDR2 SNEGSKA, per germline (reference sequence). The CDR3 covers 17 residues.

The chain is built from TRBV7-2 and TRBJ2-5, with D possibly being TRBD1 or TRBD2 (5 bases each). Trimming pared 0 bases from V and 3 bases from J, leaving 8 bases between. This CDR3 has 14 amino acids. CDR1 and CDR2 (germline): SGHTA, FQGNSA. CDR3 sequence reads: CASSLAGTEETQYF. The CDR3 DNA reads TGTGCCAGCAGCTTAGCGGGGACGGAAGAGACCCAGTACTTC.